A selection of T cell receptor beta chains follows, all from one sample in a study of shared clonotypes between healthy human individuals. The assay was immunoSEQ multiplex PCR, and TCRdb's table has in-frame clones only and misses some. The sample holds around 2.1 million clones; roughly 91% are singletons and the top ten take 1.5% to 2%. Sample: naive CD8+ T cells from PBMCs. All receptors come from a young man in good health. Some clones in this sample may be carry-over from other donors' samples. Each CDR3 is given without its conserved first and last residue. Some rows have no size entry. The others give once, few or many, or a class for an expanded clone.

CDR3aa	v_gene	abundance
SVAQDRVSPLH	TRBV29-1	-
ASSLRHSEQY	TRBV27	-
ASSSGLAGPSSRY	TRBV28	-
ASSTPGAEAF	TRBV5-4	-
ASSLIFRLAGADTGELF	TRBV11-2	-
ASSSHWGPTANTGELF	TRBV27	-
ASSPRRVGELF	TRBV9	-
ASSLEGGTNTGELF	TRBV27	-
SASDGYT	TRBV20-1	-
ASSSQPGFRDTGELF	TRBV28	-
ASSFNLASGRDEQF	TRBV27	once
ASGIREQNEKLF	TRBV27	-
ASSYSSPGGINEQF	TRBV6-6	-
AISDPGQSATQY	TRBV10-3	-
ASSSLQGLLDEQY	TRBV5-1	-
SVGPSFFGYT	TRBV29-1	once
SVEFGPYGYT	TRBV29-1	-
ASSLAGTVRDGPQH	TRBV28	once
ASSQGNSLVGETQY	TRBV14	-
ASSSRDTDTQY	TRBV5-4	-
ASSQGGSYEQY	TRBV4-1	few
ASSVDPVSTDTQY	TRBV9	once
ASSPRGGGMDQPQH	TRBV27	once
ASSPGLDLYEQY	TRBV7-8	-
ASSQVLAGVFNEQF	TRBV4-3	-
ASSQDAGPRSGPF	TRBV4-1	-
ASSSTGGNTEAF	TRBV27	-
ASSLGDSPLH	TRBV7-9	-
ASSLSMNSCEQY	TRBV28	-
ASSVRDMNTEAF	TRBV9	-
ASSSDLGHEQF	TRBV13	-
ASSLVGQDKAYEQY	TRBV5-4	-
ASSLTFRGQHGEQF	TRBV7-3	-
ASSQDSEVFEKLF	TRBV4-3	-
ASSLSRTGAYEQY	TRBV27	-
ASSRDRGRYYGYT	TRBV5-4	-
SARTGGGWSPGVDTQY	TRBV29-1	-
ASSLSDRGPYNEQF	TRBV5-4	-
ASSEAEQF	TRBV2	-
SVELAGANVLT	TRBV29-1	once
ASSSSRITSTDTQY	TRBV7-2	-
AGSLWGRGTIGTQY	TRBV28	-
ASSIRSLNTEAF	TRBV19	few
ASSQVGTSGRRDTGELF	TRBV4-1	once
ASSALIGQDPAGENTGELF	TRBV9	-
SVALTENYGYT	TRBV29-1	-
ASSQAETSGYEQY	TRBV4-2	once
ASSPWTAGTNEKLF	TRBV5-1	-